What follows are 3 T cell receptor beta chains derived from one specimen sequenced in a study of follicular helper T cells after annual influenza vaccination. Profiled with immunoSEQ multiplex PCR; TCRdb holds only in-frame clones, not every one. This table holds 680 or so clones, roughly 84% found once. Time point defined: 2014-2015 season, 7 days after vaccination. This specimen was CXCR5+ CD38+ circulating T follicular helper cells from blood, taken 7 days after influenza vaccination. Subset reported: circulating Tfh, non-naive CD4+CXCR5+PD-1+ (ICOS+CD38+ or ICOS-CD38-). These receptors came from an adult who received the influenza vaccine.

This chain joins TRBV10-3 and TRBJ1-3; TRBD1 matches 10 bases. CDR1 and CDR2 (germline): ENHRY, SYGVKD. The CDR3 loop spans 14 amino acids. The J segment lost 4 bases and the V segment lost 6 bases, leaving 3 bases of the junction unmatched. DNA of the CDR3: TGTGCCATCAGCCCGGGACAGGGGGGAAACACCATATATTTT. This gives the protein CAISPGQGGNTIYF.

V and J are TRBV5-6 and TRBJ2-6, with D unclear. Germline V CDR1 and CDR2: SGHDT, YYEEEE. This CDR3 comprises 18 residues. V was cut by 7 bases and J by 5 bases, with 25 bases left in between. The CDR3 reads CASLVPNKSQSRANVLTF. CDR3 nucleotides: TGTGCCAGCCTTGTCCCCAATAAGTCACAAAGTCGGGCCAACGTCCTGACTTTC.

V gene TRBV5-5 combines with J gene TRBJ1-2, with a tentative D call TRBD1 (6 bases). CDR3 size: 14 residues. The germline gives CDR1 SGHKS, CDR2 YYEKEE (reference sequence). Deletions cut 2 bases from V and 7 bases from J, with 15 bases between. The CDR3 sequence is CASSLRPGASGYTF. The CDR3 nucleotides read TGTGCCAGCAGCTTACGCCCGGGGGCGAGTGGCTACACCTTC.